The clone carrying this T cell receptor beta chain has just a few counts. This record belongs to a study of T-cell memory formation after mild COVID-19. TCRdb used MiXCR to reprocess the 5' RACE reads, holding one entry per CDR3 protein. The sample has under 250,000 distinct CDR3 sequences, approximately 15% seen once; the top ten hold around 2.2%. The TCR originated in an adult woman who had mild COVID-19 (a few samples of this study predate the infection). Cell type and time point are not known. Sample: PBMCs or a T cell subset sorted from them (not recorded which).

CDR3: CASSLVLGGDEQYF. The CDR3 DNA follows: TGCGCCAGCAGCTTGGTGTTAGGCGGGGACGAGCAGTACTTC. The J gene is TRBJ2-7, the V gene TRBV5-1; the D gene is possibly TRBD2 (6 bases). V was shortened by 0 bases and J by 5 bases, with 12 bases between the two germline ends. This CDR3 is 14 amino acids long. Germline V gives CDR1 SGHRS, CDR2 YFSETQ.